The clone carrying this TCR beta chain was observed a handful of times. In germline, CDR1 is SGHAT, CDR2 FQNNGV. Between the trimmed V and J ends, which lost 5 bases and 4 bases, there was a span of 18 bases. This CDR3 comprises 17 residues. These data belong to a study of neurological immune-mediated disorders. Using its own MiXCR run on the 5' RACE reads, TCRdb lists one record per CDR3 protein. The sample lists about 50,000 distinct CDR3 sequences, about 4% occurring once. The source of this sequence is a man aged 50 to 59 with multiple sclerosis. The sequencing sample was made of PBMCs. The J gene is TRBJ1-6, the V gene TRBV11-2; tentative D call: TRBD1 (5 bases). DNA for the CDR3: TGTGCCAGCAGCGCCCGAGGGACGTACGTTTATAATTCACCCCTCCACTTT. It codes for CASSARGTYVYNSPLHF. The variable domain in full, completed from reference TRBV11-2 and TRBJ1-6, reads EAGVAQSPRYKIIEKRQSVAFWCNPISGHATLYWYQQILGQGPKLLIQFQNNGVVDDSQLPKDRFSAERLKGVDSTLKIQPAKLEDSAVYLCASSARGTYVYNSPLHFGNGTRLTVT.